The clone carrying this T cell receptor beta chain was seen only a few times. Its antigen is still unknown. These data originate in a study of CD8 T cells in ankylosing spondylitis. Study findings and constraints: Clones linked to disease were reported to show significant enrichment in matched ankylosing spondylitis synovial fluid. Within peripheral blood, clones linked to disease were CD8+ and relatively rare.

TCRdb called the 5' RACE reads again in MiXCR, with one record for every CDR3 protein. The sample includes 150,000 to 200,000 distinct CDR3 sequences, around 18% seen only once; the top ten take roughly 7.7%. The CDR3 has 16 amino acids. Germline trimming cut 5 bases from V and 2 bases from J; bases unmatched to any gene: 10. Germline V gene data show CDR1 as WSHSY and CDR2 as SAAADI. The source is a male donor with ankylosing spondylitis or in good health (not recorded which). V is TRBV10-2 and J is TRBJ2-7; 9 nucleotides align to TRBD2. The specimen sequenced was blood, either unsorted or a sorted T cell fraction (not recorded which). For the CDR3, the DNA is TGCGCCAGCAGTCTTGCCGGGACTAGCATACCCTACGAGCAGTACTTC. Translating it yields CASSLAGTSIPYEQYF.